The 14 T cell receptor beta chains listed next were all sequenced from one sample in a study of blood T cell repertoires in COVID-19. Sequenced by immunoSEQ multiplex PCR; TCRdb stores in-frame clones only, minus some. Seen here are about 49,000 clones, around 68% observed once, and the top ten hold about 8.1%. Sequenced material: peripheral blood. The receptor set was obtained from a woman between 70 and 85 years old with acute or convalescent COVID-19.

This clone is a singleton in its sample. The J gene is TRBJ1-1, the V gene TRBV5-5, with D uncertain. V lost 0 bases, J lost 4 bases, and 10 bases lay in between. From germline, CDR1 is SGHKS and CDR2 YYEKEE (reference sequence). CDR3 size: 14 residues. CDR3 nucleotide sequence: TGTGCCAGCAGCTTGGCTAGCGGAGGCACTGAAGCTTTCTTT. This codes for CASSLASGGTEAFF.

This clone is a singleton in its sample. The gene calls are TRBV2 and TRBJ2-5; 9 positions agree with TRBD1. V was pared by 5 bases and J by 5 bases, with 12 bases of the junction left unmatched. Germline CDR1 reads SNHLY; CDR2 reads FYNNEI. The CDR3 sequence is 16 residues long. The CDR3 protein is CASSRPGQGGRETQYF. The CDR3 DNA reads TGTGCCAGCAGTAGACCGGGACAGGGTGGGAGGGAGACCCAGTACTTC. Looking up the rest from reference TRBV2 and TRBJ2-5 gives the full variable domain: EPEVTQTPSHQVTQMGQEVILRCVPISNHLYFYWYRQILGQKVEFLVSFYNNEISEKSEIFDDQFSVERPDGSNFTLKIRSTKLEDSAMYFCASSRPGQGGRETQYFGPGTRLLVL.

This sequence joins TRBV7-3 and TRBJ2-2, with a possible D match to TRBD2 (5 bases). The CDR3 is 14 amino acids. V was cut by 8 bases and J by 2 bases, with 12 bases left in between. Germline CDR1 SGHTA, CDR2 FQGTGA. The CDR3 here is CASGISVNTGELFF. The CDR3 region has the DNA TGTGCCAGCGGGATTAGCGTAAACACCGGGGAGCTGTTTTTT.

This rearrangement joins TRBV6-4 to TRBJ1-2; 10 nucleotides agree with TRBD1. The J segment lost 8 bases and the V segment lost 5 bases, leaving 5 bases of the junction unmatched. The CDR3 has 13 amino acids. Germline assignment: CDR1 MRHNA and CDR2 SNTAGT. The CDR3 reads CASSTGTGDGYTF. The CDR3 bases are TGTGCCAGCAGTACCGGGACAGGGGACGGCTACACCTTC.

The rearrangement uses TRBV7-8 and TRBJ2-1; a possible D gene is TRBD2 (6 bases). This CDR3 has 14 residues. V was cut by 5 bases and J by 9 bases, with 17 bases left in between. Germline V gives CDR1 SGHVS, CDR2 FQNEAQ. The CDR3 protein is CASSHDSTTSEQFF. CDR3 nucleotides: TGTGCCAGCAGCCACGACAGCACGACTAGTGAGCAGTTCTTC.

This clone was seen a handful of times. The CDR3 sequence is CASSFSADRTDTQYF. As DNA, the CDR3 is TGCGCCAGCAGCTTTAGTGCCGATCGCACAGATACGCAGTATTTT. The V call is TRBV5-1, the J call TRBJ2-3, with D unclear. Germline CDR1 reads SGHRS; CDR2 reads YFSETQ. The CDR3 is made up of 15 amino acids. V was trimmed by 2 bases and J by 1 base, leaving 11 bases between them.

The chain uses TRBV5-1 and TRBJ1-1; 7 bases agree with TRBD1. Unmatched junction bases numbered 7, after V lost 10 bases and J lost 1 base. CDR1 and CDR2 from the germline V gene are SGHRS and YFSETQ. The CDR3 spans 13 residues. The CDR3 DNA reads TGCGCCTCCCGACAGGGAGGGAACACTGAAGCTTTCTTT. Protein product: CASRQGGNTEAFF.

The CDR3 reads CASSQDATANQPQHF. CDR3 nucleotides: TGTGCCAGCAGCCAAGATGCAACTGCGAATCAGCCCCAGCATTTT. This sequence joins TRBV3-1 (or the pseudogene TRBV3-2) and TRBJ1-5; no firm D call. Germline CDR1 is LGHDT and CDR2 is YNNKEL (reference sequence). Trimming cost V 0 bases and J 4 bases, with 10 bases left between them. The CDR3 consists of 15 residues.

The genes are TRBV6-5 and TRBJ2-5; TRBD2 might be the D (5 bases). The germline CDR1 and CDR2 sequences are MNHEY and SVGAGI. V was trimmed by 0 bases and J by 0 bases, leaving 8 bases between them. The CDR3 loop spans 15 amino acids. CDR3 region: CASSYSMEDQETQYF. CDR3 nucleotide sequence: TGTGCCAGCAGTTACTCAATGGAGGACCAAGAGACCCAGTACTTC.

This clone was observed a few times. The chain joins TRBV6-5 to TRBJ1-2; a weak D match, TRBD1 (6 bases). This CDR3 has 11 amino acids. The V gene's germline CDR1 is MNHEY and CDR2 SVGAGI. Trimming stripped 10 bases from V and 7 bases from J, with 13 bases between. The CDR3 region has the DNA TGTGCCACAGGGGAGATTTCTGGCTACACCTTC. This encodes CATGEISGYTF.

This chain links TRBV7-9 with TRBJ2-7; 9 bases fit TRBD1. V shed 0 bases and J 13 bases; nucleotides not matched to a gene: 4. Germline V lookup: CDR1 SEHNR, CDR2 FQNEAQ (reference sequence). This CDR3 has 12 amino acids. CDR3 loop: CASSLARDREYF. Here the CDR3 DNA reads TGTGCCAGCAGCTTAGCGCGGGACAGGGAATACTTC.

The rearrangement links TRBV5-4 to TRBJ2-3, with TRBD1 matching over 11 bases. The ends lost 0 bases at V and 4 bases at J; junction bases unmatched: 4. This CDR3 contains 16 residues. The V gene's germline CDR1 is SGHNT and CDR2 YYREEE (reference sequence). The CDR3 nucleotides are TGTGCCAGCAGCTTGGCCCGGACAGGGGGCCCAGATACGCAGTATTTT. Its protein is CASSLARTGGPDTQYF.

The chain combines TRBV5-1 with TRBJ2-7, with 8 bases aligning to TRBD1. Germline CDR1 reads SGHRS; CDR2 reads YFSETQ. The ends lost 0 bases at V and 4 bases at J; junction bases unmatched: 6. This CDR3 is 15 amino acids long. In nucleotides, the CDR3 is TGCGCCAGCAGCTTGGCCGGGACAGGAGGGTACGAGCAGTACTTC. It specifies CASSLAGTGGYEQYF.

This clone turned up a few times. The chain employs TRBV28 and TRBJ1-1, with TRBD1 as a possible D gene (5 bases). Trimming stripped 6 bases from V and 0 bases from J, with 8 bases between. CDR1 is MDHEN, CDR2 SYDVKM, per germline. The CDR3 length is 13 residues. Written as DNA, the CDR3 is TGTGCCAGCAGCAGGGATTTGAACACTGAAGCTTTCTTT. Translation: CASSRDLNTEAFF.